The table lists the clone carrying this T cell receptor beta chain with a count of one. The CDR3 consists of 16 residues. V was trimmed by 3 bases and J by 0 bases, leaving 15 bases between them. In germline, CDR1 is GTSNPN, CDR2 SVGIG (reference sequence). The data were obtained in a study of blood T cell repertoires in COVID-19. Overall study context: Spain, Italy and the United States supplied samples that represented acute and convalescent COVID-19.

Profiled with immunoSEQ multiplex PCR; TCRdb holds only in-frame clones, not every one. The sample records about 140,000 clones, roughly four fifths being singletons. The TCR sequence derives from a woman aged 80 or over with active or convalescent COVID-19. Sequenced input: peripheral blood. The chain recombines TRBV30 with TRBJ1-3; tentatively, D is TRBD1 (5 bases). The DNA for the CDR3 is TGTGCCTGGAGGGGGGGGTTGGGAGACTCTGGAAACACCATATATTTT. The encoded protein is CAWRGGLGDSGNTIYF.